There are a few counts of the clone carrying this TCR beta chain. The entry originates in a study of T cell repertoires in ileal Crohn's disease. The overall study: Surgery for a complication: stricturing in approximately 60%, penetrating in roughly 40%.

Generated by immunoSEQ multiplex PCR, the TCRdb table keeps only in-frame clones and is missing some. The table includes some 5,000 clones, around 73% detected once. Germline loops: CDR1 MNHEY, CDR2 SVGAGI. Germline trimming cut 5 bases from V and 2 bases from J; bases unmatched to any gene: 3. This CDR3 has 13 amino acids. The clonotype comes from an adult with Crohn's disease. The chain employs TRBV6-5 and TRBJ2-7; 7 positions match TRBD1. The specimen was ileal tissue. Written as DNA, the CDR3 is TGTGCCAGCAGTGTGACAGGGACCTACGAGCAGTACTTC. This gives the protein CASSVTGTYEQYF.